In this sample, the clone carrying this T cell receptor (beta chain) turned up a few times. An oligo carrying a UMI was ligated to the cDNA 3' end. First-round PCR used about 4 cycles and beta primers RC1.1 and RC1.2 covering TRBC1 and TRBC2. Each CDR3 protein gets one entry after TCRdb re-called the UMI-ligation and nested PCR reads with MiXCR. The sample includes around 44,000 distinct CDR3 sequences, approximately 15% seen only once; the top ten take around 43%. The CDR3 contains 15 residues. V dropped 3 bases and J dropped 2 bases, with 11 bases sitting between them. Germline values: CDR1 MGHRA, CDR2 YSYEKL. The data are from a study of quantifying T cell responses using KT2 cells. As for the study in general: TCR alpha and beta constant-region primers primed reverse transcription of RNA.

KT2, a clone with a known TCR, was spiked into unfractionated PBMC. Fixed numbers of PBMC received varying amounts of KT2 cells. Sequenced: PBMCs spiked with cells of the T cell clone KT2. The J gene is TRBJ1-3, the V gene TRBV4-1, with no clear D. The source of this sequence is a human donor. CDR3 sequence (DNA): TGCGCCAGCAGCCATTTGTCTCAAACTGGAAACACCATATATTTT. As protein: CASSHLSQTGNTIYF.